The 22 T cell receptor beta chains presented below share a single source sample, sequenced in a study of neoadjuvant anti-PD-1 for oral cavity cancer. Sequenced by immunoSEQ multiplex PCR; TCRdb stores in-frame clones only, minus some. The sample lists about 9,500 clones; about 73% were seen once. Indicated time point: after neoadjuvant nivolumab, at surgical resection. This specimen was PBMCs, taken after nivolumab (anti-PD-1) treatment. The receptors come from a person aged 35-79 years with oral cavity squamous cell carcinoma.

J is TRBJ2-1 and V is TRBV29-1, with 9 bases fitting TRBD2. V lost 0 bases to trimming and J lost 4 bases; unmatched junction nucleotides: 10. CDR1 and CDR2 from the germline V gene are SQVTM and ANQGSEA. The CDR3 is 17 amino acids. The CDR3 coding sequence is TGCAGCGTTGAAGACTCCCCGACTAGCGGCTTTTACAATGAGCAGTTCTTC. It translates to CSVEDSPTSGFYNEQFF.

CDR3 amino acids: CASSAVQGTSNQPQHF. The CDR3 coding sequence is TGTGCCAGCAGCGCCGTACAGGGGACTAGCAATCAGCCCCAGCATTTT. The rearrangement uses TRBV7-9 and TRBJ1-5; 7 nucleotides agree with TRBD1. In germline, CDR1 is SEHNR, CDR2 FQNEAQ (reference sequence). V dropped 5 bases and J dropped 0; count of bases not matched to a gene: 7. The CDR3 spans 16 residues.

The J gene is TRBJ1-1, the V gene TRBV27; D is undetermined. V dropped 6 bases and J dropped 6 bases, with 14 bases sitting between them. This CDR3 contains 13 residues. Germline assignment: CDR1 MNHEY and CDR2 SMNVEV (reference sequence). CDR3 sequence (DNA): TGTGCCAGCAGCTCCCCCCGGACCCCTGAAGCTTTCTTT. Its protein is CASSSPRTPEAFF.

The genes are TRBV5-6 and TRBJ2-5; 9 nucleotides agree with TRBD1. Trimming cost V 4 bases and J 4 bases; bases outside gene matches: 20. This CDR3 contains 19 residues. Germline V lookup: CDR1 SGHDT, CDR2 YYEEEE. CDR3 protein: CASSRATGGAPNTLETQYF. CDR3 in DNA: TGTGCCAGCAGCCGAGCCACAGGGGGCGCTCCAAATACCCTAGAGACCCAGTACTTC.

This clone has only one observation. The chain is built from TRBV6-1 and TRBJ1-4; D unclear. Germline CDR1 is MNHNS and CDR2 is SASEGT. CDR3 size: 13 residues. V was pared by 6 bases and J by 8 bases, with 13 bases between. The CDR3 DNA reads as TGTGCCAGCAGAACCCAACGACGAGAAAAACTGTTTTTT. Residues: CASRTQRREKLFF.

The rearrangement links TRBV9 to TRBJ2-5; 8 nucleotides align to TRBD1. Per germline, CDR1 SGDLS and CDR2 YYNGEE. CDR3 length: 14 amino acids. Trimming at V came to 3 bases and at J to 5 bases, leaving 6 bases not matched to a gene. The CDR3 DNA reads TGTGCCAGCAGCGCCAGGGGGCAGTGGGAGACCCAGTACTTC. It codes for CASSARGQWETQYF.

This clone appeared a few times. The rearrangement uses TRBV28 and TRBJ2-3; tentative D call: TRBD2 (7 bases). V lost 6 bases and J 1 base, leaving 14 bases between the germline ends. This CDR3 is 15 amino acids long. Germline loops: CDR1 MDHEN, CDR2 SYDVKM. The DNA of the CDR3 is TGTGCCAGCAGACAGGGAGGGGGAGGCACAGATACGCAGTATTTT. It yields the protein CASRQGGGGTDTQYF.

The gene calls are TRBV5-1 and TRBJ2-5, with 14 bases matching TRBD2. Unmatched junction bases numbered 4, after V lost 4 bases and J lost 2 bases. Germline lookup yields CDR1 SGHRS and CDR2 YFSETQ. This CDR3 spans 16 amino acids. Here the CDR3 DNA reads TGCGCCAGCAGCCCCGGACTAGCGGGGGGTCAAGAGACCCAGTACTTC. This gives the protein CASSPGLAGGQETQYF.

The chain couples TRBV28 to TRBJ2-5, with D possibly matching TRBD1 (6 bases). CDR3 length: 17 amino acids. Germline CDR1 is MDHEN and CDR2 is SYDVKM. Trimming removed 6 bases from V and 4 bases from J, with 24 bases in between. The DNA for the CDR3 is TGTGCCAGCAGGTCCCACTACCCCCCTCAAGGGGGAGAGACCCAGTACTTC. It encodes CASRSHYPPQGGETQYF.

This clone was found a few times. The chain recombines TRBV18 with TRBJ1-2, with a possible D match to TRBD1 (6 bases). The CDR3 covers 13 residues. Germline CDR1 and CDR2: KGHSH and LQKENI. Trimming left V 3 bases short and J 6 bases short, with 11 bases between. The CDR3 reads CASSPQGPNGYTF. As DNA, the CDR3 is TGTGCCAGCTCACCGCAGGGGCCGAATGGCTACACCTTC.

This chain links TRBV11-1 with TRBJ2-7, with D uncertain. Germline CDR1 is SGHAT and CDR2 is FQDESV (reference sequence). This CDR3 has 14 amino acids. V lost 1 base to trimming and J lost 3 bases, with 10 bases between them. This CDR3 reads CASSLEPIGYEQYF. CDR3 bases: TGTGCCAGCAGCTTAGAACCTATAGGCTACGAGCAGTACTTC.

This clone occurred a few times. V gene TRBV18 combines with J gene TRBJ1-2; 10 bases line up with TRBD1. The trim removed 2 bases at V and 5 bases at J, leaving 8 bases unmatched. The CDR3 totals 16 residues. Germline values: CDR1 KGHSH, CDR2 LQKENI. The CDR3 region has the DNA TGTGCCAGCTCACCAACCGGGACAGGGGCTGGGTATGGCTACACCTTC. Its protein is CASSPTGTGAGYGYTF.

The V call is TRBV7-3, the J call TRBJ2-1; weak D call: TRBD1 (5 bases). There are 16 residues in the CDR3. Trimming shortened V by 1 base and J by 4 bases, and 14 bases separated the two germline ends. From germline, CDR1 is SGHTA and CDR2 FQGTGA. CDR3 protein: CASSLNARQGYNEQFF. The CDR3 DNA reads TGTGCCAGCAGCTTAAACGCGCGGCAGGGTTACAATGAGCAGTTCTTC. The whole variable domain, remainder taken from reference TRBV7-3 and TRBJ2-1, is GAGVSQTPSNKVTEKGKYVELRCDPISGHTALYWYRQSLGQGPEFLIYFQGTGAADDSGLPNDRFFAVRPEGSVSTLKIQRTERGDSAVYLCASSLNARQGYNEQFFGPGTRLTVL.

The V and J genes are TRBV4-1 and TRBJ2-3; TRBD2 might be the D (5 bases). Trimming left V 0 bases short and J 4 bases short, with 20 bases between. Germline V gene data show CDR1 as MGHRA and CDR2 as YSYEKL. This CDR3 spans 18 amino acids. CDR3 nucleotides: TGCGCCAGCAGCCAAGATCGAGGTGGCGAGGGTTTTGCAGATACGCAGTATTTT. Protein product: CASSQDRGGEGFADTQYF.

The chain couples TRBV10-2 to TRBJ2-5; TRBD2 agrees at 10 bases. The CDR3 spans 15 residues. The V gene's germline CDR1 is WSHSY and CDR2 SAAADI. V lost 8 bases to trimming and J lost 5 bases; unmatched junction nucleotides: 11. The CDR3 nucleotides read TGCGCCAGCGCGTATCAAGCGGGGGGGCTCGAGACCCAGTACTTC. This encodes CASAYQAGGLETQYF.

This clone was picked up a small number of times. The chain carries TRBV25-1 and TRBJ2-4, with D perhaps TRBD1 (6 bases). The CDR3 has 14 residues. CDR1 is MGHDK, CDR2 SYGVNS, per germline. The V and J ends lost 2 bases and 16 bases respectively, with 21 bases between them. In nucleotides, the CDR3 is TGTGCCAGCAGTGAACACCCCCACAGGGCCCACCTATACTTC. This gives the protein CASSEHPHRAHLYF.

The chain has TRBV6-6 and TRBJ2-5; TRBD1 is a possible D gene (5 bases). V dropped 0 bases and J dropped 5 bases, with 10 bases sitting between them. Germline CDR1 is MNHNY and CDR2 is SVGAGI (reference sequence). CDR3 size: 14 residues. CDR3 amino acids: CASSYSQGWETQYF. CDR3 bases: TGTGCCAGCAGTTACTCGCAGGGTTGGGAGACCCAGTACTTC.

This clone has more than one count but fewer than ten. This rearrangement joins TRBV2 to TRBJ2-2; 10 nucleotides align to TRBD1. The V gene end was trimmed by 7 bases and the J gene end by 6 bases; junction bases not matched to a gene: 8. CDR1 and CDR2 (germline): SNHLY, FYNNEI. The length of the CDR3 is 15 residues. DNA for the CDR3: TGTGCCAGCAAGCTGACAGGGGGCATCGCCGGGGAGCTGTTTTTT. Protein product: CASKLTGGIAGELFF.

This rearrangement joins TRBV28 to TRBJ2-1, with 9 bases aligning to TRBD1. In germline, CDR1 is MDHEN, CDR2 SYDVKM. The CDR3 runs to 15 residues. The J segment lost 10 bases and the V segment lost 3 bases, leaving 10 bases of the junction unmatched. The CDR3 region is CASSLDDRGVSEQFF. CDR3 DNA: TGTGCCAGCAGTTTGGATGACAGGGGGGTTTCGGAGCAGTTCTTC.

The chain has TRBV5-4 and TRBJ2-4; 7 bases are a match to TRBD1. Losses at the gene ends were 4 bases for V and 1 base for J; bases not matched to a gene: 2. Germline V CDR1 and CDR2: SGHNT, YYREEE (reference sequence). The CDR3 has 14 residues. The CDR3, as DNA: TGTGCCAGCAGCCTACAGGGGGCCAAAAACATTCAGTACTTC. The encoded protein is CASSLQGAKNIQYF.

This clone was counted only a few times. DNA for the CDR3: TGTGCCAGCAGTGAAACTCCGACATTGGCCACCCAGTACTTC. Its translation: CASSETPTLATQYF. The chain combines TRBV6-1 with TRBJ2-5; D unresolved. CDR3 size: 14 residues. Germline V gene sequence: CDR1 MNHNS, CDR2 SASEGT. Trimming pared 2 bases from V and 8 bases from J, leaving 15 bases between.

On this clone: At the DNA level, this CDR3 is encoded by other sequences in the same sample as well. The chain couples TRBV10-2 to TRBJ2-1; possible D gene TRBD2, 6 bases. Germline CDR1 is WSHSY and CDR2 is SAAADI. The V end was cut by 2 bases, the J end by 4 bases, with 6 bases between. The CDR3 has 13 residues. The CDR3 here is CASSEGGYNEQFF. The CDR3 DNA reads as TGCGCCAGCAGTGAGGGAGGGTACAATGAGCAGTTCTTC.